Below are 6 T cell receptor beta chains sequenced from a single sample in a study of blood T cell repertoires in COVID-19. Clones were sequenced by immunoSEQ multiplex PCR, and TCRdb holds only the in-frame ones, with some missing. Of 120,000 or so clones listed, 80% to 85% are singletons. The sequenced material came from PBMCs or T cells enriched from blood (not recorded which). The source is a woman aged 25 to 39 who had recovered from COVID-19.

The chain couples TRBV7-2 to TRBJ2-3; D not resolved. V lost 6 bases and J lost 7, with 17 bases in between. The germline gives CDR1 SGHTA, CDR2 FQGNSA. The CDR3 is 14 residues long. The CDR3 is CASRSSGGAYTQYF. CDR3 DNA sequence: TGTGCCAGCAGGTCTTCTGGCGGTGCGTATACGCAGTATTTT.

The chain carries TRBV5-4 and TRBJ1-1; D gene uncertain. V dropped 0 bases and J dropped 3 bases, with 12 bases sitting between them. CDR3 length equals 15 residues. Germline CDR1 reads SGHNT; CDR2 reads YYREEE (reference sequence). Here the CDR3 reads CASSLVGFSDTEAFF. The CDR3 nucleotides read TGTGCCAGCAGCTTGGTCGGGTTTTCGGACACTGAAGCTTTCTTT.

The V call is TRBV18, the J call TRBJ2-3; 13 bases are a match to TRBD2. V was clipped by 0 bases and J by 1 base; unmatched bases: 1. CDR3 length: 17 residues. The germline V gene has CDR1 KGHSH and CDR2 LQKENI. The CDR3 DNA is TGTGCCAGCTCACCACCCGGACTAGCGGGAGGCACAGATACGCAGTATTTT. Its protein product is CASSPPGLAGGTDTQYF.

This chain uses TRBV4-3 with TRBJ2-2; tentatively, D is TRBD1 (6 bases). Germline V lookup: CDR1 LGHNA, CDR2 YSLEER. With 1 base removed from V and 1 base from J, the gap between germline ends came to 10 bases. This CDR3 contains 16 residues. DNA of the CDR3: TGCGCCAGCAGCCAAGCCGGGACAAAGAACACCGGGGAGCTGTTTTTT. Amino acid sequence: CASSQAGTKNTGELFF.

The chain recombines TRBV24-1 with TRBJ2-3; TRBD2 might be the D (5 bases). The CDR3 totals 18 residues. The V gene's germline CDR1 is KGHDR and CDR2 SFDVKD. V was shortened by 9 bases and J by 0 bases, with 24 bases between the two germline ends. DNA for the CDR3: TGTGCCACCTCCGAGGGCGCGTTTCCGGTCTATAGCACAGATACGCAGTATTTT. Its protein product is CATSEGAFPVYSTDTQYF.

V usage is TRBV7-6 and J usage is TRBJ2-2; maybe TRBD1 (5 bases). The CDR3 is made up of 16 amino acids. Between the trimmed V and J ends, which lost 1 base and 5 bases, there was a span of 14 bases. Germline lookup yields CDR1 SGHVS and CDR2 FNYEAQ. This CDR3 is CASSLVLQGGTGELFF. The CDR3 DNA reads TGTGCCAGCAGCTTAGTATTGCAGGGTGGAACCGGGGAGCTGTTTTTT.